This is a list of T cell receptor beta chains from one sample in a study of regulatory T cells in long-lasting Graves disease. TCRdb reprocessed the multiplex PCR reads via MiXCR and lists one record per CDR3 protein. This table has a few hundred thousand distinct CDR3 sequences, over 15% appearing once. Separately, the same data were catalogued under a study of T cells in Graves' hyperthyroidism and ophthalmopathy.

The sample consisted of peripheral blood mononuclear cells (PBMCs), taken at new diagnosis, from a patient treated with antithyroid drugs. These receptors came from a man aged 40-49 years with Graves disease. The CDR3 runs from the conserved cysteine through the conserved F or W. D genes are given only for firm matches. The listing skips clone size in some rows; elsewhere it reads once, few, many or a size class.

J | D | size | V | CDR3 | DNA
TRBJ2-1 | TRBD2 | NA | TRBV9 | CASSNSGGVNEQFF | TGTGCCAGCAGCAACAGCGGGGGGGTCAATGAGCAGTTCTTC
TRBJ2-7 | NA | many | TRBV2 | CASSVKGGGYEQYF | TGTGCCAGCAGTGTTAAGGGAGGTGGCTACGAGCAGTACTTC
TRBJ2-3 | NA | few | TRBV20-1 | CSASPSGQTDTQYF | TGCAGTGCTAGTCCCTCAGGGCAAACAGATACGCAGTATTTT
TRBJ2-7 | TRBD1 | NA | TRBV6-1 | CASSPSLDRGLYEQYF | TGTGCCAGCAGTCCCTCCCTCGACAGGGGGCTTTACGAGCAGTACTTC
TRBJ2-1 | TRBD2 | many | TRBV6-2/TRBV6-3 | CASRTTSGGSRGEQFF | TGTGCCAGCAGAACGACTAGCGGGGGGTCTCGGGGTGAGCAGTTCTTC
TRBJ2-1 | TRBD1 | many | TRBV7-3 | CASSLIRDSEQFF | TGTGCCAGCAGCCTGATCAGGGACAGTGAACAGTTCTTC
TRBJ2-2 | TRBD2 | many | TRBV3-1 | CASSRGGSTGELFF | TGTGCCAGCAGCCGCGGCGGGAGTACCGGGGAGCTGTTTTTT
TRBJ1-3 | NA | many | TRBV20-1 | CSARDAGILRRNTIYF | TGCAGTGCTAGAGATGCCGGCATCTTAAGAAGAAACACCATATATTTT
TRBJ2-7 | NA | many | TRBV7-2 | CASTPSGYGDEQYF | TGTGCCAGCACCCCATCCGGGTATGGTGACGAGCAGTACTTC
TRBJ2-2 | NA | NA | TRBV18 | CASSPPEQGYTGELFF | TGTGCCAGCTCACCACCGGAGCAGGGCTACACCGGGGAGCTGTTTTTT
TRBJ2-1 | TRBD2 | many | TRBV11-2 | CASSLGLAYNEQFF | TGTGCCAGCAGCCTAGGACTAGCCTACAATGAGCAGTTCTTC
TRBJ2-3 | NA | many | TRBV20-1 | CSVEGADTQYF | TGCAGTGTAGAGGGAGCAGATACGCAGTATTTT
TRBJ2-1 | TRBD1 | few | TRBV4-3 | CASSRQGQWSSYNEQFF | TGCGCCAGCAGCCGACAGGGACAGTGGAGCTCCTACAATGAGCAGTTCTTC
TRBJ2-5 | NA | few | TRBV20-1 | CSASNAGGLRLTQYF | TGCAGTGCTAGTAATGCCGGCGGACTACGATTAACCCAGTACTTC
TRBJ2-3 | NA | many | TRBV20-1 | CSAPPTGVNTDTQYF | TGCAGTGCTCCTCCGACCGGGGTGAACACAGATACGCAGTATTTT
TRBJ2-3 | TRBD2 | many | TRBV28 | CATLRGGVNTQYF | TGTGCCACCCTGCGGGGGGGCGTAAATACGCAGTATTTT
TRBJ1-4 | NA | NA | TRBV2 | CASRENRSGEKLFF | TGTGCCAGCAGGGAAAACCGATCAGGTGAAAAACTGTTTTTT
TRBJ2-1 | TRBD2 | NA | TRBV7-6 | CASSLPSAGANNEQFF | TGTGCCAGCAGCTTGCCCTCAGCGGGGGCTAACAATGAGCAGTTCTTC
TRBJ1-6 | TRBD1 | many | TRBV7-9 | CASARGLGYNSPLHF | TGTGCCAGTGCAAGGGGGCTTGGCTATAATTCACCCCTCCACTTT
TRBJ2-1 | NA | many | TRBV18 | CASSLTRNNEQFF | TGTGCCAGCTCCCTCACCAGAAACAATGAGCAGTTCTTC
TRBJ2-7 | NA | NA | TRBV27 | CASSLGDPYEQYF | TGTGCCAGCAGTTTAGGGGACCCCTACGAGCAGTACTTC
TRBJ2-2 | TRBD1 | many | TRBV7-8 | CASSLRDRGLSNTGELFF | TGTGCCAGCAGCTTACGCGACAGGGGGCTATCGAACACCGGGGAGCTGTTTTTT
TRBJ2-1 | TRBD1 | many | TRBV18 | CASSPDRGRVLGEQFF | TGTGCCAGCTCCCCGGACAGGGGGCGCGTTCTCGGTGAGCAGTTCTTC
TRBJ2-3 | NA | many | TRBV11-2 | CASSLGRTLSTDTQYF | TGTGCCAGCAGCTTAGGCAGAACTCTTAGCACAGATACGCAGTATTTT
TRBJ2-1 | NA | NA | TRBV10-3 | CAISESRTLNEQFF | TGTGCCATCAGTGAGTCGCGCACCCTCAATGAGCAGTTCTTC
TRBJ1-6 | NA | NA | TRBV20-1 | CSARAANNSPLHF | TGCAGTGCTAGAGCAGCTAATAATTCACCCCTCCACTTT
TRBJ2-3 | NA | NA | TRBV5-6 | CASSPGWPDTQYF | TGTGCCAGCAGCCCCGGCTGGCCAGATACGCAGTATTTT
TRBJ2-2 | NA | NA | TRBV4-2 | CASSQGDRNTGELFF | TGTGCCAGCAGCCAAGGTGACAGGAACACCGGGGAGCTGTTTTTT
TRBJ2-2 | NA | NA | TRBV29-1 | CSVRGAMGTGELFF | TGCAGCGTTCGGGGGGCCATGGGCACCGGGGAGCTGTTTTTT
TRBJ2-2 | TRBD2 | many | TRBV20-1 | CSASGGADTGELFF | TGCAGTGCTAGCGGGGGGGCGGACACCGGGGAGCTGTTTTTT
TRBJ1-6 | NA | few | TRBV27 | CASSLVDARSNSPLHF | TGTGCCAGCAGTTTAGTCGATGCGAGATCAAATTCACCCCTCCACTTT
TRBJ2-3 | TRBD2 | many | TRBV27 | CASSSGLAGRDTQYF | TGTGCCAGCAGTTCCGGACTAGCGGGGAGGGATACGCAGTATTTT
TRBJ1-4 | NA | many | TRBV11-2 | CASSLGGRNEKLFF | TGTGCCAGCAGCTTAGGCGGGCGCAATGAAAAACTGTTTTTT
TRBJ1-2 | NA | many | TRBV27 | CASRKQGYYGYTF | TGTGCCAGCAGAAAGCAGGGATACTATGGCTACACCTTC
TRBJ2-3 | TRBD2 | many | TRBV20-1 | CSAILAGGEDTQYF | TGCAGTGCTATTCTAGCGGGGGGTGAGGATACGCAGTATTTT
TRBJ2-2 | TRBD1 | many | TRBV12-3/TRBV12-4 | CASSLVQGATGELFF | TGTGCCAGCAGTTTAGTACAGGGGGCTACCGGGGAGCTGTTTTTT
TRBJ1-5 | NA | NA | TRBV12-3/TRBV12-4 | CASSVDSGGGQPQHF | TGTGCCAGCAGTGTTGACAGTGGAGGAGGTCAGCCCCAGCATTTT
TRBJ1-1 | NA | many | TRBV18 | CASSPRIDRNTEAFF | TGTGCCAGCTCACCCAGGATTGACAGAAACACTGAAGCTTTCTTT
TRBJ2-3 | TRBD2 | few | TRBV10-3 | CAISAPGTIPSTDTQYF | TGTGCCATCAGTGCCCCCGGGACTATCCCTAGCACAGATACGCAGTATTTT
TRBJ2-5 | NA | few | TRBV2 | CASSELGETQNF | TGTGCCAGCAGTGAACTCGGAGAGACCCAGAACTTC
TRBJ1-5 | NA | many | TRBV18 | CASSLTRGEGQPQHF | TGTGCCAGCTCACTTACCAGGGGCGAGGGGCAGCCCCAGCATTTT
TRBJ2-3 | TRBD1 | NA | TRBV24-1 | CATKGQTTDTQYF | TGTGCCACCAAGGGACAGACCACAGATACGCAGTATTTT
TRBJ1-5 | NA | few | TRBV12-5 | CASARGREGNQPQHF | TGTGCTAGTGCCAGGGGAAGGGAAGGCAATCAGCCCCAGCATTTT
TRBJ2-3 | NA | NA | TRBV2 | CASSERGALADTQYF | TGTGCCAGCAGTGAAAGGGGGGCCCTCGCAGATACGCAGTATTTT
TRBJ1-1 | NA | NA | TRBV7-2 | CASSLAGNRAFF | TGTGCCAGCAGCTTAGCTGGCAATAGGGCTTTCTTT
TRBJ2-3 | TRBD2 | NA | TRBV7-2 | CASREGGLAGGTSTDTQYF | TGTGCCAGCAGAGAGGGCGGACTAGCGGGGGGGACAAGCACAGATACGCAGTATTTT